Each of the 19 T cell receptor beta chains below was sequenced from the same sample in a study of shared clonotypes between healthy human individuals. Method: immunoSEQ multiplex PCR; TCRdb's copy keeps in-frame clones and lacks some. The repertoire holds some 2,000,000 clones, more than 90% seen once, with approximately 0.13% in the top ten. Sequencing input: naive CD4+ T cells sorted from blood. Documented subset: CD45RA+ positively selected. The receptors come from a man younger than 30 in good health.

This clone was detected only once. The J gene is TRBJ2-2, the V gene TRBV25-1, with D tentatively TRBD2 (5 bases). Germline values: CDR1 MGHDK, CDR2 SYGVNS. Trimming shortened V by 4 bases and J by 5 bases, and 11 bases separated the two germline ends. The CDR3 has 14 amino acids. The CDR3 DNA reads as TGTGCCAGCAGTGTACCCGGGGATACCGGGGAGCTGTTTTTT. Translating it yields CASSVPGDTGELFF.

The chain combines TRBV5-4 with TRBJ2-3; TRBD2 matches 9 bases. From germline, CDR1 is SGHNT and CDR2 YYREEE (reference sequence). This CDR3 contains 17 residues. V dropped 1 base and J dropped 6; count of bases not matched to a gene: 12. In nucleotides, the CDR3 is TGTGCCAGCAGCTTGCAAGGGATAGCGGGAGCGGGGGATACGCAGTATTTT. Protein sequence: CASSLQGIAGAGDTQYF.

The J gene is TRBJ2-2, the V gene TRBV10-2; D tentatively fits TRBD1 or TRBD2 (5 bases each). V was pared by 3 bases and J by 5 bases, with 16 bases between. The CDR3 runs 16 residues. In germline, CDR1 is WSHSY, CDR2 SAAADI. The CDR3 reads CASSDVRGRGTGELFF. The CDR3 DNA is TGCGCCAGCAGTGATGTAAGGGGTCGAGGGACCGGGGAGCTGTTTTTT.

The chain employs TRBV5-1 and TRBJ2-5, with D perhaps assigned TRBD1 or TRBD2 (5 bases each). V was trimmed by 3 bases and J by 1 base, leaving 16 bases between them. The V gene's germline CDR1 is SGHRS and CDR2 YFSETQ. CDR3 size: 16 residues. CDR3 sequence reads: CASSWGSRGFQETQYF. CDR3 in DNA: TGCGCCAGCAGCTGGGGATCGAGGGGCTTCCAAGAGACCCAGTACTTC.

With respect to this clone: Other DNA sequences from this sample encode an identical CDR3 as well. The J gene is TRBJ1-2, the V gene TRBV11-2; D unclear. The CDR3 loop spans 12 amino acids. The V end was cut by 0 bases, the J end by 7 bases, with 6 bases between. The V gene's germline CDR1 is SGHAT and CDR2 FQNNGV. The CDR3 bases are TGTGCCAGCAGCTTAGAGGGGAGTGGCTACACCTTC. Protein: CASSLEGSGYTF.

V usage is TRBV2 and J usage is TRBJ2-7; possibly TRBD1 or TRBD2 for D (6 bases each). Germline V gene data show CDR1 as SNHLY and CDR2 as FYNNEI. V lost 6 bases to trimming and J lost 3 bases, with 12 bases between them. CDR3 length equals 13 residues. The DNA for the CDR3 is TGTGCCAGCAGCTTCCGGGGGCTCTACGAGCAGTACTTC. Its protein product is CASSFRGLYEQYF.

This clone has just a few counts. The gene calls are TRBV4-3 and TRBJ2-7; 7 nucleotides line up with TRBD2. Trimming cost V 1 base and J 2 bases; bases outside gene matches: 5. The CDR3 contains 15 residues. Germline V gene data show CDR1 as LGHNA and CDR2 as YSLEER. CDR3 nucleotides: TGCGCCAGCAGCCAAGGTGGCGGGGGACCCTACGAGCAGTACTTC. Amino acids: CASSQGGGGPYEQYF.

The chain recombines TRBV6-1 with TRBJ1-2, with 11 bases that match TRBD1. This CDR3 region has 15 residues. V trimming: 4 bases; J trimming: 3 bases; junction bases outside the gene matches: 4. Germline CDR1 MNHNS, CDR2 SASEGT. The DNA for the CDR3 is TGTGCCAGCAGTGGCCGGGACAGGGGGGACTATGGCTACACCTTC. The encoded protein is CASSGRDRGDYGYTF.

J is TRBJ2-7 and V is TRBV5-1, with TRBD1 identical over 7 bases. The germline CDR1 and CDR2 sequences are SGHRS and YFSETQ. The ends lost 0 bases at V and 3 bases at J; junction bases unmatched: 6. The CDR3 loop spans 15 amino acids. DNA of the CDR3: TGCGCCAGCAGCTTGGCGGCAGGGGGTCACTACGAGCAGTACTTC. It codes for CASSLAAGGHYEQYF.

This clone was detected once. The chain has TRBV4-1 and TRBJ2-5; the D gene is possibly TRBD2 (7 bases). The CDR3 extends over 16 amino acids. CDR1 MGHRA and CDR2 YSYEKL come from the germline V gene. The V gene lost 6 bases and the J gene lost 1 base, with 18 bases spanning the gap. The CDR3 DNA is TGCGCCAGCAGTCAGGGTTGGGGGGGCAGCCAAGAGACCCAGTACTTC. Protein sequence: CASSQGWGGSQETQYF.

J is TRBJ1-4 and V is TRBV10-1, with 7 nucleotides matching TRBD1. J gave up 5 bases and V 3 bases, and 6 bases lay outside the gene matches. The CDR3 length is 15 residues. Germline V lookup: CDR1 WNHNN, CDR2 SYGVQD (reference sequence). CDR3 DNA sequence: TGCGCCAGCAGTGAAGGCGGCAGGGGGAATGAAAAACTGTTTTTT. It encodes CASSEGGRGNEKLFF.

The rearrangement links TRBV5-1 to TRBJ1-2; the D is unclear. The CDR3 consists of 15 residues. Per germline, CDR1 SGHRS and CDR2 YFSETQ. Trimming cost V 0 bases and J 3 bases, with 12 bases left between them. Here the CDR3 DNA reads TGCGCCAGCAGCTTGGACGGGGTCGACCACTATGGCTACACCTTC. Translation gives CASSLDGVDHYGYTF.

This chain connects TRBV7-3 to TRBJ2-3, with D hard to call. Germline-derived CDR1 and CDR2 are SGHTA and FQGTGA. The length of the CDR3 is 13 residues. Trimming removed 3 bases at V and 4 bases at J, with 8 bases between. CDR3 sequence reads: CASSFGLADTQYF. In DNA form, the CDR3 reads TGTGCCAGCAGCTTCGGGCTCGCAGATACGCAGTATTTT.

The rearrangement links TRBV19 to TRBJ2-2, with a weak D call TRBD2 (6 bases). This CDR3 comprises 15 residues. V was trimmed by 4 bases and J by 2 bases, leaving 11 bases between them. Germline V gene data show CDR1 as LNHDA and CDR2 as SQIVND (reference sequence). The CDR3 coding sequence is TGTGCCAGTAGTAAAACCGGGAGTAACACCGGGGAGCTGTTTTTT. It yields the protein CASSKTGSNTGELFF.

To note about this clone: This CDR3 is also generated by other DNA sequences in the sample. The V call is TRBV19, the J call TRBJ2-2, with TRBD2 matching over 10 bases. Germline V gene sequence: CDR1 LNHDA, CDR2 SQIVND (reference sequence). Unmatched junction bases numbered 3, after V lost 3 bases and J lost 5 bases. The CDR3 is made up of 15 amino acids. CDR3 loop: CASSILAGETGELFF. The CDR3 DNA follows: TGTGCCAGTAGTATCCTAGCGGGAGAAACCGGGGAGCTGTTTTTT.

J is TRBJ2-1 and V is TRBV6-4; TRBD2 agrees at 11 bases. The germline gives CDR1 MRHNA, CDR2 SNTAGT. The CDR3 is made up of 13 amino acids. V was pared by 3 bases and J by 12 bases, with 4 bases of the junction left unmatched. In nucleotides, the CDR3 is TGTGCCAGCAGTGAAGTAGCGGGAGGGCCGCAGTTCTTC. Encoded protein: CASSEVAGGPQFF.

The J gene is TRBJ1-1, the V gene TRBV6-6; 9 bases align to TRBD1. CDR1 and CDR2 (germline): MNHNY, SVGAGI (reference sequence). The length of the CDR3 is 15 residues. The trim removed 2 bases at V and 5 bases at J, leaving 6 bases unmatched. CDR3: CASSYEDRGWTEAFF. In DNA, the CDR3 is TGTGCCAGCAGTTACGAGGACAGGGGATGGACTGAAGCTTTCTTT.

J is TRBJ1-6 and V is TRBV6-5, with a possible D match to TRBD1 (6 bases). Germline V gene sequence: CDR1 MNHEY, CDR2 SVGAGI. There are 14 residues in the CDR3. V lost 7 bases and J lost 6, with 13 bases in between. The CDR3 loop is CASTGAGANSPLHF. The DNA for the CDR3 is TGTGCCAGCACGGGGGCAGGGGCTAATTCACCCCTCCACTTT.

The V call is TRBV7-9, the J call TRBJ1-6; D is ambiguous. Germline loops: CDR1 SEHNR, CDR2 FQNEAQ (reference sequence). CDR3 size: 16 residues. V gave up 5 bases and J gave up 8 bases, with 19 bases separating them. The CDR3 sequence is CASSAVDMVSDSPLHF. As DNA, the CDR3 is TGTGCCAGCAGCGCGGTCGATATGGTGTCGGATTCACCCCTCCACTTT.